One sample yielded the 14 T cell receptor beta chains listed below, sequenced in a study of T cells expressing NK-cell markers. Reprocessing the 5' RACE reads, TCRdb reports a single entry for every CDR3 protein and omits DNA. This table holds roughly 180,000 distinct CDR3 sequences. The sequenced sample consisted of blood T cells: a sorted CD56 or NKG2C T cell subset, CD4+ or CD8+ T cells, or bulk PBMC T cells (not recorded which). These receptors were obtained from a man aged 18-75 years in good health.

This chain links TRBV6-5 with TRBJ1-2; checking the TCRdb D call of TRBD1 is not possible without DNA. Germline V gene lookup returns CDR1 MNHEY and CDR2 SVGAGI. The CDR3 has 15 residues. The chain's CDR3 is CASSGTGVTNYGYTF.

The genes are TRBV6-5 and TRBJ2-7; the TRBD1 assignment by TCRdb is unverifiable without DNA. CDR1 and CDR2 (germline): MNHEY, SVGAGI. This CDR3 spans 18 amino acids. CDR3 protein: CASSYSDSTGTESYEQYF.

This rearrangement joins TRBV20-1 to TRBJ1-2. Germline CDR1 DFQATT, CDR2 SNEGSKA (reference sequence). This CDR3 spans 14 amino acids. The CDR3 region is CSARQLGFNYGYTF.

This sequence joins TRBV11-2 and TRBJ2-1; the TCRdb call, TRBD1, lacks DNA for checking. Germline loops: CDR1 SGHAT, CDR2 FQNNGV. The CDR3 runs to 12 residues. The CDR3 reads CASSPQPGQAFF.

The J gene is TRBJ2-7, the V gene TRBV24-1. The CDR3 runs to 16 residues. The germline V gene encodes CDR1 KGHDR and CDR2 SFDVKD. CDR3 in amino acids: CATSDTRNLKVTEQYF.

The chain has TRBV28 and TRBJ1-5; the TCRdb call, TRBD1, lacks DNA for checking. The germline V gene encodes CDR1 MDHEN and CDR2 SYDVKM. This CDR3 region has 12 residues. CDR3 sequence: CASSSRNQPQHF.

This chain connects TRBV7-9 to TRBJ2-5; TCRdb lists TRBD2, though no DNA is available to test this call. The germline CDR1 and CDR2 sequences are SEHNR and FQNEAQ (reference sequence). The CDR3 contains 14 residues. CDR3 loop: CASSSGGPQETQYF.

The chain is built from TRBV10-3 and TRBJ2-1; TCRdb's D call of TRBD1 is untestable without DNA. This CDR3 has 15 amino acids. Germline-derived CDR1 and CDR2 are ENHRY and SYGVKD. CDR3: CAISDVGGAGGEQFF.

The chain couples TRBV7-6 to TRBJ2-1. Germline lookup yields CDR1 SGHVS and CDR2 FNYEAQ. CDR3 length equals 14 residues. The CDR3: CASSLFTAYNEQFF. Full variable domain (rest looked up from reference TRBV7-6 and TRBJ2-1): GAGVSQSPRYKVTKRGQDVALRCDPISGHVSLYWYRQALGQGPEFLTYFNYEAQQDKSGLPNDRFSAERPEGSISTLTIQRTEQRDSAMYRCASSLFTAYNEQFFGPGTRLTVL.

The V gene is TRBV6-1, the J gene TRBJ1-6. The CDR3 covers 16 residues. Germline CDR1 and CDR2: MNHNS and SASEGT. This CDR3 is CASSDRRRGGDSPLHF.

V gene TRBV5-1 combines with J gene TRBJ2-2; TCRdb's assignment of TRBD2 cannot be checked, as there is no DNA. This CDR3 contains 16 residues. Germline V gene data show CDR1 as SGHRS and CDR2 as YFSETQ. The chain's CDR3 is CASSPYRGSVSGELFF.

The chain carries TRBV7-6 and TRBJ2-3. The CDR3 has 17 residues. Germline V gives CDR1 SGHVS, CDR2 FNYEAQ. The CDR3 sequence: CASSLGVLDPSTDTQYF.

CDR3 loop: CASSYSGGGVADTQYF. The chain employs TRBV6-5 and TRBJ2-3; TCRdb calls TRBD2, which cannot be checked without DNA. CDR3 length equals 16 residues. CDR1 MNHEY and CDR2 SVGAGI come from the germline V gene.

The gene calls are TRBV11-2 and TRBJ2-5. CDR1 SGHAT and CDR2 FQNNGV come from the germline V gene. The CDR3 runs to 14 residues. CDR3 residues: CASSLAAPQETQYF.